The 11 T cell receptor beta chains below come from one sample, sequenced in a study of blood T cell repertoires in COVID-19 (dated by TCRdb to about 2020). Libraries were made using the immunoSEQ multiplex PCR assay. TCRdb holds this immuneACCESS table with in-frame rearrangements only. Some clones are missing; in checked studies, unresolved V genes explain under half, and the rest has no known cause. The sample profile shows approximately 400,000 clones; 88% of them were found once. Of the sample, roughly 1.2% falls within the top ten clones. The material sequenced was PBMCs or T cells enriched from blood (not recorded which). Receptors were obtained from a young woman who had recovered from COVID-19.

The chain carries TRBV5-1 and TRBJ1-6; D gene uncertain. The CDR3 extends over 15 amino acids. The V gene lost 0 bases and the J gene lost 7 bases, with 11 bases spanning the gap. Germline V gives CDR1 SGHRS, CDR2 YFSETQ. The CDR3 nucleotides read TGCGCCAGCAGCTTGGATAACATTTTAAATTCACCCCTCCACTTT. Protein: CASSLDNILNSPLHF.

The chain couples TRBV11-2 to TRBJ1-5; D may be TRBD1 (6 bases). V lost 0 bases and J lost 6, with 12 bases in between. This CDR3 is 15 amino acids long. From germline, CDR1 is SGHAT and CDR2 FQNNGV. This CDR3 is CASSLEGGRSQPQHF. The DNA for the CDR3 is TGTGCCAGCAGCTTAGAAGGGGGAAGGAGTCAGCCCCAGCATTTT. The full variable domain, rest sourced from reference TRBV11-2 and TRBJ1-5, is EAGVAQSPRYKIIEKRQSVAFWCNPISGHATLYWYQQILGQGPKLLIQFQNNGVVDDSQLPKDRFSAERLKGVDSTLKIQPAKLEDSAVYLCASSLEGGRSQPQHFGDGTRLSIL.

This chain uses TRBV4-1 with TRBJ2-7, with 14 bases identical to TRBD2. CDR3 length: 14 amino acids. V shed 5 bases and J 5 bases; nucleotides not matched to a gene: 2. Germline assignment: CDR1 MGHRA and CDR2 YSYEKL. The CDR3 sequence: CASSRTSGGNEQYF. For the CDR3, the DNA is TGCGCCAGCAGCAGGACTAGCGGGGGGAACGAGCAGTACTTC.

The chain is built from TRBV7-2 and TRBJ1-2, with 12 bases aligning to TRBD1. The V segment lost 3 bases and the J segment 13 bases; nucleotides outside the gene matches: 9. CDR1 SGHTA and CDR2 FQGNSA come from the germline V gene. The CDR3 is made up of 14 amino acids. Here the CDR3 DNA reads TGTGCCAGCAGCTTTGCCGGGACAGGGGGCTATCTCACCTTC. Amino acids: CASSFAGTGGYLTF.

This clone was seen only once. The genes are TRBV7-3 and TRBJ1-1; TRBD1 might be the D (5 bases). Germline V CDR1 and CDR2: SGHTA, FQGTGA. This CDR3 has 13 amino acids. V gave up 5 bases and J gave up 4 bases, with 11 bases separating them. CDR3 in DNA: TGTGCCAGCAGCCGTGGGGGAGGCACTGAAGCTTTCTTT. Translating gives CASSRGGGTEAFF.

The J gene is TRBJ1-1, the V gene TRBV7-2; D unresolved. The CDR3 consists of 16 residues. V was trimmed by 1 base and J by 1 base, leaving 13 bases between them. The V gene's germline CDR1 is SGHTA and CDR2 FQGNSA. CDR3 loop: CASSLVGGEGNTEAFF. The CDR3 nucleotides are TGTGCCAGCAGCTTAGTGGGTGGGGAGGGGAACACTGAAGCTTTCTTT.

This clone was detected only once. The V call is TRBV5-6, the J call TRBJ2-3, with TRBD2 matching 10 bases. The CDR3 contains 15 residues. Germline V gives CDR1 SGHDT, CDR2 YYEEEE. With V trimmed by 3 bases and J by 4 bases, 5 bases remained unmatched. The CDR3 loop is CASSWGLANADTQYF. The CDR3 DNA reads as TGTGCCAGCAGCTGGGGACTAGCGAACGCAGATACGCAGTATTTT.

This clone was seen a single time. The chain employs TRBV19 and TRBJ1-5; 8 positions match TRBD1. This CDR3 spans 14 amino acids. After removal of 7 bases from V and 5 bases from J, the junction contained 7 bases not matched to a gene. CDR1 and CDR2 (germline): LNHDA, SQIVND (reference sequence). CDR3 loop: CASIPGTGDQPQHF. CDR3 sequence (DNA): TGTGCCAGTATCCCGGGGACAGGTGATCAGCCCCAGCATTTT.

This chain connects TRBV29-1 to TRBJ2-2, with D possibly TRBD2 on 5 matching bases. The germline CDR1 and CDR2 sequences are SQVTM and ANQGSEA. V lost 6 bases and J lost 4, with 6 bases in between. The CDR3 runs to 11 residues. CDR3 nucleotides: TGCAGCGTCAGCGGCACCGGGGAGCTGTTTTTT. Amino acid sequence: CSVSGTGELFF.

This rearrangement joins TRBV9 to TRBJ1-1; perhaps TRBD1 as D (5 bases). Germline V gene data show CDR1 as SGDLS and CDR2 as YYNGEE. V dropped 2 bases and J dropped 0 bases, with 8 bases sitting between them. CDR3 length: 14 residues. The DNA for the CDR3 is TGTGCCAGCAGCGTGACAGACATGAACACTGAAGCTTTCTTT. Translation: CASSVTDMNTEAFF.

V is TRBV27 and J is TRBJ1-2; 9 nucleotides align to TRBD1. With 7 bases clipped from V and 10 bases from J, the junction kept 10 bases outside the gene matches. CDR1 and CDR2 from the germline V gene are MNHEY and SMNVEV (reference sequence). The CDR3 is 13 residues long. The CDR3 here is CASKRPGQGDYTF. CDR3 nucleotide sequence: TGTGCCAGCAAGAGACCGGGACAGGGCGACTACACCTTC.